This record concerns one T cell receptor (beta chain) sequence. This sample stems from a study of control samples from healthy donors and cancer patients. Libraries were prepared by immunoSEQ multiplex PCR; TCRdb keeps only in-frame clonotypes and omits some of them. This table has 45,000 or so clones, 85% to 95% appearing once. Looked up from germline, CDR1 is KGHSH and CDR2 is LQKENI. Trimming pared 3 bases from V and 7 bases from J, leaving 12 bases between. The CDR3 is made up of 13 amino acids. This TCR derives from a woman between 40 and 50 years old with head and neck cancer. The chain employs TRBV18 and TRBJ1-1; D may be TRBD1 (6 bases). What was sequenced was PBMCs. The CDR3, as DNA: TGTGCCAGCTCACCGACGACAGGAGATGAAGCTTTCTTT. It translates to CASSPTTGDEAFF. The entire variable domain, with the rest obtained from reference TRBV18 and TRBJ1-1, is as follows: NAGVMQNPRHLVRRRGQEARLRCSPMKGHSHVYWYRQLPEEGLKFMVYLQKENIIDESGMPKERFSAEFPKEGPSILRIQQVVRGDSAAYFCASSPTTGDEAFFGQGTRLTVV.